One TCR beta chain is described in this entry. Its specificity is unknown. The data were taken from a study of T cells after yellow fever vaccination. Whole-study context: SMART-Seq v4 Ultra Low Input prepared libraries from low-cell fractions.

Points from the study as a whole: Most clones from primary vaccination resurfaced after the booster (around 97% CD4, over 75% CD8).

MiXCR, applied by TCRdb to the 5' RACE reads, yields one record per CDR3 protein. The sample has more than 250,000 distinct CDR3 sequences; around 6.8% are singletons. Germline V gene sequence: CDR1 MNHEY, CDR2 SVGAGI. Trimming stripped 3 bases from V and 0 bases from J, with 8 bases between. This CDR3 has 14 amino acids. This chain uses TRBV6-5 with TRBJ1-2; D remains unclear. The origin of this receptor is a man in his late teens or twenties who received the YFV17D yellow fever vaccine. The sample was PBMCs, taken 45 days after the first yellow fever vaccination. The CDR3 DNA follows: TGTGCCAGCAGTTATCTACATACTAACTATGGCTACACCTTC. Translated, it gives CASSYLHTNYGYTF.